This TCR beta chain is from a study of blood T cell repertoires in COVID-19. Study-wide background: The cDNA or gDNA used as material had been derived from T cells, B-cell-depleted T cells, or PBMCs.

As processed by the authors: Reference gene primer amplification gave nucleated cell count estimates. Clones were sequenced by immunoSEQ multiplex PCR, and TCRdb holds only the in-frame ones, with some missing. V and J calls and clone size are given by that table; D and trimming were obtained from the DNA. The sample has about 250,000 clones, over 70% seen once. From germline, CDR1 is MDHEN and CDR2 SYDVKM. V was shortened by 8 bases and J by 1 base, with 18 bases between the two germline ends. This CDR3 comprises 16 residues. This sequence was found in a woman over 75 with acute or convalescent COVID-19. The chain joins TRBV28 to TRBJ2-1; TRBD2 is a possible D gene (6 bases). What was sequenced was peripheral blood. The CDR3 bases are TGTGCCAGCGTTCCAACTAGCCCTAGGTCCTACAATGAGCAGTTCTTC. It translates to CASVPTSPRSYNEQFF. Filled out from reference TRBV28 and TRBJ2-1, the complete variable domain reads DVKVTQSSRYLVKRTGEKVFLECVQDMDHENMFWYRQDPGLGLRLIYFSYDVKMKEKGDIPEGYSVSREKKERFSLILESASTNQTSMYLCASVPTSPRSYNEQFFGPGTRLTVL.